The T cell receptor beta chain described here comes from a study of blood T cell repertoires in COVID-19 (dated by TCRdb to about 2020). A note on the overall study: Samples from collaborators originated in the United States, Italy and Spain and spanned both the acute and convalescent phases of COVID-19. The material from the prospective study consisted of cDNA or gDNA derived from T cells, B-cell-depleted T cells, or PBMCs. A freely available public database, intended as a resource for researchers studying the immune response to SARS-CoV-2, is where the repertoires were released. Where available, HLA class I and class II types were taken from metadata supplied by the sample provider and were not determined by assay-based typing. The dataset comprised deeply sampled blood TCRbeta repertoires from subjects exposed to, actively infected with, or recovered from COVID-19. Nearly every sample came with metadata listing a de-identified subject ID, COVID-19 status, age in years and sex. The samples were drawn from the first 160 participants of the ongoing ImmuneRACE study and from over 950 subjects provided by 6 global collaborators. Beyond this particular receptor, the publication reports: The quantity of clinical and demographic metadata differed by source and by participant and was supplied without curation.

The junction shows trimming of 3 bases on V and 4 bases on J, plus 6 bases between the germline ends. Counted from cysteine to phenylalanine, this CDR3 has 12 amino acids. Only the CDR3 portion is preserved as DNA: 36 bases, with reading frame beginning at the first base. TCRbeta CDR3 regions were amplified from genomic DNA by means of the immunoSEQ Assay, a bias-controlled multiplex PCR. For the original study's pipeline: The number of nucleated cells in each sample was estimated from the amplification of reference gene primers within the assay. To quantify the absolute abundance of each unique TCRbeta CDR3 rearrangement, sequence reads were collapsed and filtered. Productive Simpson clonality was computed per sample as the square root of Simpson's diversity index over productive rearrangements. The table comes from immuneACCESS by way of TCRdb, which keeps in-frame sequences with V and J called. Part of the clones is missing from these tables; in studies checked, under half for an unresolved V gene and the rest for unknown reasons. For V, J and clone size, that table is used; D and trimming come from the DNA. The table for this sample lists approximately 340,000 clones; about 83% of them were counted only once. 2.5% to 3.5% of the sample is in the top ten clones.

Each collaborating institution followed its own protocols to collect whole blood in K2EDTA tubes. For TCRbeta analysis, collaborator samples were shipped as frozen whole blood, as isolated PBMCs, or as DNA extracted from either sample type. In the case of this clone: The antigen it binds to is not known. Base qualities were left out, and no much larger clone turns up one base away.

The sequenced sample consisted of peripheral blood. The chain employs TRBV12-3 or TRBV12-4 and TRBJ1-1; no D segment can be confidently identified. This TCR was sampled from a young man with active or convalescent COVID-19. The CDR3 in this case is CASSLRVTEAFF. In nucleotides, the sequence is TGTGCCAGCAGTTTGAGGGTCACTGAAGCTTTCTTT.